Listed below are T cell receptor beta chains from one sample, sequenced in a study of siplizumab effects on memory and regulatory T cells. The data were produced by immunoSEQ multiplex PCR, yet TCRdb's version contains in-frame clones alone and is incomplete. The data hold some 100,000 clones, with 75% to 95% observed a single time. Sequences were obtained from CD4+ T cells sorted from blood. These receptors came from a human donor in good health. Some clones in this sample may be carry-over from other donors' samples. Each CDR3 is given with its conserved first and last residue. The D gene is left open where the match is weak. Not all rows give a size; the values are once, few, many and, for expanded clones, a class.

TRBJ2-1,-,-,TRBV4-2,TGTGCCAGCAGCCAAGAACGCTCCTACAATGAGCAGTTCTTC,CASSQERSYNEQFF
TRBJ2-1,-,TRBD2,TRBV4-1,TGCGCCAGCAGCCGCATTAGCGGGGACTACAATGAGCAGTTCTTC,CASSRISGDYNEQFF
TRBJ2-3,-,TRBD1,TRBV9,TGTGCCAGCAGCGTAGCGACAGGGCGAAGCACAGATACGCAGTATTTT,CASSVATGRSTDTQYF
TRBJ2-4,-,-,TRBV27,TGTGCCAGCAATTCCGGGGGATCCAAAAACATTCAGTACTTC,CASNSGGSKNIQYF
TRBJ2-7,-,TRBD2,TRBV25-1,TGTGCCAGCAGTCCCGGGGGGGAGCAGTACTTC,CASSPGGEQYF
TRBJ2-1,-,TRBD2,TRBV4-2,TGTGCCAGCAGCCCCCTTAGCGGGACAAGTTGGGTTGATAATGAGCAGTTCTTC,CASSPLSGTSWVDNEQFF
TRBJ1-5,-,TRBD1,TRBV5-1,TGCGCCAGCAGCCCAGGACAGGGGAATCAGCCCCAGCATTTT,CASSPGQGNQPQHF
TRBJ2-3,-,TRBD1,TRBV28,TGTGCCAGCAGTCCCTCCCTGGGACAGGGGGGAACAGATACGCAGTATTTT,CASSPSLGQGGTDTQYF
TRBJ2-7,-,-,TRBV6-5,TGTGCCAGCAGTGACCTAATCTACGAGCAGTACTTC,CASSDLIYEQYF
TRBJ2-2,-,-,TRBV19,TGTGCCAGTAGAGAGAACACCGGGGAGCTGTTTTTT,CASRENTGELFF
TRBJ2-3,-,-,TRBV20-1,TGCAGTGCGGGAGATACGCAGTATTTT,CSAGDTQYF
TRBJ2-3,once,-,TRBV11-2,TGTGCCAGCAGCTTCCACCCGAGCGGAAGCACAGATACGCAGTATTTT,CASSFHPSGSTDTQYF
TRBJ1-4,-,-,TRBV27,TGTGCCAGCAGTGGGGCAGGGATGAATGAAAAACTGTTTTTT,CASSGAGMNEKLFF
TRBJ2-1,-,-,TRBV30,TGTGCCTGGAGTGCTACATCCTACAATGAGCAGTTCTTC,CAWSATSYNEQFF
TRBJ1-5,-,TRBD1,TRBV7-8,TGTGCCAGCAGCCGCGGGACAGGGGGCCTCAATCAGCCCCAGCATTTT,CASSRGTGGLNQPQHF
TRBJ1-5,-,-,TRBV6-5,TGTGCCAGCAGTTACTCGCAGACCTATCAGCCCCAGCATTTT,CASSYSQTYQPQHF
TRBJ2-1,-,TRBD1,TRBV27,TGTGCCAGCAGTCCCGCCGGGACAGTATACAATGAGCAGTTCTTC,CASSPAGTVYNEQFF
TRBJ2-2,-,-,TRBV9,TGTGCCAGCAGCGTAGTGATAGCCGAGAACACCGGGGAGCTGTTTTTT,CASSVVIAENTGELFF
TRBJ1-3,-,-,TRBV16,TGTGCCAGCAGCTCCATGTCGGGCTCTGGAAACACCATATATTTT,CASSSMSGSGNTIYF
TRBJ2-1,-,TRBD2,TRBV5-4,TGTGCCAGCAGTCAGACTAGCGGGAGTAGGGGTGAGCAGTTCTTC,CASSQTSGSRGEQFF
TRBJ2-5,-,-,TRBV9,TGTGCCAGCAGCGTCGGAGCCCAAGAGACCCAGTACTTC,CASSVGAQETQYF
TRBJ2-1,once,TRBD1,TRBV13,TGTGCCAGCAGCTTCCGGACAGGGGGCGCCTACAATGAGCAGTTCTTC,CASSFRTGGAYNEQFF
TRBJ2-3,-,TRBD1,TRBV2,TGTGCCAGGACAGGGGCAGATACGCAGTATTTT,CARTGADTQYF
TRBJ2-7,-,-,TRBV15,TGTGCCTCACAGCAAGGCGGTGCGTACGAGCAGTACTTC,CASQQGGAYEQYF
TRBJ1-1,-,-,TRBV6-6,TGTGCCAGCAGTTACGGGTTCGGGACTGAAGCTTTCTTT,CASSYGFGTEAFF